The clone carrying this TCR beta chain was picked up a small number of times. The data were taken from a study of control samples from healthy donors and cancer patients. Produced via immunoSEQ multiplex PCR; TCRdb's table is partial and in-frame only. The table has 150,000 to 200,000 clones, 90% seen once. V lost 2 bases, J lost 0 bases, and 2 bases lay in between. Germline CDR1 reads GTSNPN; CDR2 reads SVGIG (reference sequence). The CDR3 extends over 13 amino acids. The TCR comes from a woman in her forties or fifties in good health. The chain employs TRBV30 and TRBJ1-6, with D hard to call. Sequenced input: blood. In DNA form, the CDR3 reads TGTGCCTGGAGTAGCTCCTATAATTCACCCCTCCACTTT. It translates to CAWSSSYNSPLHF.